A selection of T cell receptor beta chains follows, all from one sample in a study of blood T cell repertoires in COVID-19. The method was immunoSEQ multiplex PCR; TCRdb's version includes in-frame clones alone and lacks a portion of them. The repertoire consists of 30,000 to 40,000 clones, with approximately 95% occurring once and the leading ten covering approximately 0.88%. Sequenced input: peripheral blood. All receptors derive from a male donor with active COVID-19. The CDR3 runs from the conserved cysteine through the conserved F or W. The D gene is left open where the match is weak. A row's size may be missing; if present it is once, few, many or a size class.

v_call,d_call,j_call,cdr3_length,clone_size,cdr3_aa,cdr3_nt
TRBV29-1,NA,TRBJ2-3,13,NA,CSVESPLTDTQYF,TGCAGCGTGGAAAGCCCACTGACAGATACGCAGTATTTT
TRBV11-2,NA,TRBJ1-3,15,NA,CASSLQVSSGNTIYF,TGTGCCAGCAGCTTACAGGTTAGCTCTGGAAACACCATATATTTT
TRBV9,NA,TRBJ1-2,11,NA,CASSTNNGYTF,TGTGCCAGCAGCACAAACAATGGCTACACCTTC
TRBV4-1,TRBD2,TRBJ2-5,15,once,CASSLKLAWGETQYF,TGCGCCAGCAGCCTGAAACTAGCGTGGGGAGAGACCCAGTACTTC
TRBV27,NA,TRBJ2-1,15,NA,CASSFRAGNYNEQFF,TGTGCCAGCAGTTTTCGGGCAGGGAACTACAATGAGCAGTTCTTC
TRBV12-3/TRBV12-4,NA,TRBJ1-5,12,NA,CASSLGDQPQHF,TGTGCCAGCAGTTTGGGAGATCAGCCCCAGCATTTT
TRBV7-9,TRBD1,TRBJ1-1,13,NA,CASSATGYYEAFF,TGTGCCAGCAGCGCGACAGGGTATTACGAAGCTTTCTTT
TRBV4-3,NA,TRBJ2-7,15,NA,CASSQDASTVYEQYF,TGCGCCAGCAGCCAAGATGCATCGACAGTATACGAGCAGTACTTC
TRBV4-1,NA,TRBJ1-1,15,NA,CASSQGRGGYTEAFF,TGCGCCAGCAGCCAAGGAAGGGGGGGATACACTGAAGCTTTCTTT
TRBV7-2,NA,TRBJ1-5,15,NA,CASSLVPGPNQPQHF,TGTGCCAGCAGCTTAGTACCAGGGCCAAATCAGCCCCAGCATTTT
TRBV19,TRBD2,TRBJ2-4,16,NA,CASQTSGGALGNIQYF,TGTGCCAGTCAGACTAGCGGGGGGGCCCTGGGAAACATTCAGTACTTC
TRBV14,NA,TRBJ1-5,13,NA,CASSPGSGQPQHF,TGTGCCAGCAGCCCCGGGTCGGGTCAGCCCCAGCATTTT
TRBV30,TRBD2,TRBJ2-3,16,few,CAWSRGLAGGTDTQYF,TGTGCCTGGAGCAGAGGGCTAGCGGGTGGGACAGATACGCAGTATTTT
TRBV9,TRBD2,TRBJ2-5,15,NA,CASSRIAGGQETQYF,TGTGCCAGCAGCCGGATAGCGGGGGGACAAGAGACCCAGTACTTC
TRBV3-1/TRBV3-2,NA,TRBJ2-7,14,NA,CASSLQESSYEQYF,TGTGCCAGCAGCCTACAGGAAAGCTCCTACGAGCAGTACTTC
TRBV7-2,NA,TRBJ2-5,14,once,CASSLAIQRQTQYF,TGTGCCAGCAGCTTAGCAATCCAGAGGCAGACCCAGTACTTC
TRBV19,TRBD1,TRBJ1-4,12,NA,CASSFDRDKLFF,TGTGCCAGTAGTTTTGACAGGGACAAACTGTTTTTT
TRBV7-3,NA,TRBJ1-1,13,NA,CASSLSGNTEAFF,TGTGCCAGCAGCCTCTCAGGGAACACTGAAGCTTTCTTT
TRBV2,TRBD1,TRBJ1-1,15,NA,CASRRGPGGYTEAFF,TGTGCCAGCAGGAGGGGTCCAGGGGGTTACACTGAAGCTTTCTTT
TRBV7-9,NA,TRBJ2-5,14,NA,CASRLSSEQETQYF,TGTGCCAGCAGATTGTCTAGCGAACAAGAGACCCAGTACTTC
TRBV6-6,NA,TRBJ2-2,16,NA,CASSYSNSRGTGELFF,TGTGCCAGCAGTTACTCGAATAGCAGGGGCACCGGGGAGCTGTTTTTT
TRBV11-2,TRBD1,TRBJ1-2,14,NA,CASSLTQGGYGYTF,TGTGCCAGCAGCTTAACACAGGGGGGCTATGGCTACACCTTC
TRBV11-1,TRBD1,TRBJ1-1,16,NA,CASSDTQGARITEAFF,TGTGCCAGCAGCGATACACAGGGGGCGAGGATCACTGAAGCTTTCTTT
TRBV7-3,TRBD2,TRBJ2-1,15,NA,CASSSQSGGYNEQFF,TGTGCCAGCAGCTCTCAGAGCGGGGGTTACAATGAGCAGTTCTTC
TRBV6-5,NA,TRBJ1-1,14,NA,CASSYARLNTEAFF,TGTGCCAGCAGTTACGCCCGGTTGAACACTGAAGCTTTCTTT
TRBV7-9,TRBD2,TRBJ2-4,18,NA,CASSLGLAGSLAKNIQYF,TGTGCCAGCAGCTTGGGACTAGCGGGGAGTTTAGCCAAAAACATTCAGTACTTC
TRBV6-6,NA,TRBJ1-6,15,NA,CASRSRDSYNSPLHF,TGTGCCAGCCGAAGCCGAGACTCCTATAATTCACCCCTCCACTTT
TRBV7-2,NA,TRBJ1-1,11,NA,CASSPGTEAFF,TGTGCCAGCAGCCCGGGCACTGAAGCTTTCTTT
TRBV9,TRBD1,TRBJ2-1,15,NA,CASSPRTGAYNEQFF,TGTGCCAGCAGCCCAAGGACAGGGGCCTACAATGAGCAGTTCTTC
TRBV11-2,NA,TRBJ1-5,14,NA,CASSHQSSNQPQHF,TGTGCCAGCAGTCACCAGTCGAGCAATCAGCCCCAGCATTTT